This T cell receptor (beta chain) was observed in a study of radiotherapy plus CTLA-4 blockade in lung cancer. V shed 0 bases and J 2 bases; nucleotides not matched to a gene: 11. From germline, CDR1 is LGHNA and CDR2 YNFKEQ. The CDR3 extends over 21 amino acids. The repertoire was sequenced with immunoSEQ multiplex PCR; TCRdb's copy has only in-frame clones and lacks some. The sample lists roughly 40,000 clones, 60% to 80% seen once, with around a quarter in the top ten. The receptor's source is a human donor with non-small cell lung cancer that progressed on radiotherapy plus ipilimumab. The rearrangement joins TRBV4-2 to TRBJ2-6, with 12 positions matching TRBD1. The sample here was peripheral blood, taken from a patient treated with radiotherapy plus ipilimumab. Here the CDR3 reads CASSQEGRGGTGGTGANVLTF. As DNA, the CDR3 is TGTGCCAGCAGCCAAGAGGGTCGGGGCGGGACAGGGGGCACTGGGGCCAACGTCCTGACTTTC.